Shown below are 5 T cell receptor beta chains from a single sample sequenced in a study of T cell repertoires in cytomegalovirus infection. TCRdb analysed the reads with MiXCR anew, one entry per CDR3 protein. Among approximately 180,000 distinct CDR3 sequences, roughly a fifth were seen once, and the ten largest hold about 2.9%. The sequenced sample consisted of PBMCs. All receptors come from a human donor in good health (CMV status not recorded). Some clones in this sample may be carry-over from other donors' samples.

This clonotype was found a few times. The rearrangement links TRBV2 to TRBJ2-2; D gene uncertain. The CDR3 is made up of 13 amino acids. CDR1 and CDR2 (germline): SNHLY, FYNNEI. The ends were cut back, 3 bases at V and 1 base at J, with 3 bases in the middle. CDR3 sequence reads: CASSDQNTGELFF. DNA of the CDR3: TGTGCCAGCAGTGACCAGAACACCGGGGAGCTGTTTTTT.

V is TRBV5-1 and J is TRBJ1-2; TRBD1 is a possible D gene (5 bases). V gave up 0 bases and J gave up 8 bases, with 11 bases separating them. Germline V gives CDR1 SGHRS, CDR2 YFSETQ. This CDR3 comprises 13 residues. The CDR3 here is CASSLETGGGYTF. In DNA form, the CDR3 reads TGCGCCAGCAGCTTGGAAACAGGAGGGGGCTACACCTTC.

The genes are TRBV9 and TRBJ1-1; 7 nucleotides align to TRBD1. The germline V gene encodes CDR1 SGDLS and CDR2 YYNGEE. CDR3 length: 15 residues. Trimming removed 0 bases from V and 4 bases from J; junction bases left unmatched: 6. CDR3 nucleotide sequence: TGTGCCAGCAGCGTAGTATCAGGGGGTAGCACTGAAGCTTTCTTT. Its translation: CASSVVSGGSTEAFF.

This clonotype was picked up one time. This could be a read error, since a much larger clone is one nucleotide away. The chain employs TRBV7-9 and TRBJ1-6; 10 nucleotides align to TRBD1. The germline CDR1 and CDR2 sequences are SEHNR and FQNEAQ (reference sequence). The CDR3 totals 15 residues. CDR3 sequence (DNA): TGTGCCAGCAGCTTCGACAGGGGGCGCTTATCACCCCACCACTTT. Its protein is CASSFDRGRLSPHHF.

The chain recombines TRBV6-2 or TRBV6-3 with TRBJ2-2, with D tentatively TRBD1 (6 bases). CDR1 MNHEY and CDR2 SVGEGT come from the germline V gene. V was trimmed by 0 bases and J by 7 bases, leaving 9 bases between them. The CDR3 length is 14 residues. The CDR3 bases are TGTGCCAGCAGTTACTCGGGACATGGCGGGGAGCTGTTTTTT. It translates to CASSYSGHGGELFF.